One sample yielded the 16 T cell receptor beta chains listed below, sequenced in a study of CD8 T cells in Susac syndrome. Random hexamers served to reverse transcribe about 0.45 to 1 ug RNA. TCRdb used MiXCR to reprocess the immunoSEQ multiplex PCR reads, holding one entry per CDR3 protein. The sample has 160,000 or so distinct CDR3 sequences, approximately 94% seen once. Sequenced material: CD4+ T cells from PBMCs. These receptors were collected from a human donor with Susac syndrome.

The V and J genes are TRBV19 and TRBJ1-5; no firm D call. CDR3 length: 14 amino acids. Trimming pared 3 bases from V and 0 bases from J, leaving 6 bases between. Germline CDR1 and CDR2: LNHDA and SQIVND (reference sequence). The CDR3 is CASSIIGSNQPQHF. In nucleotides, the CDR3 is TGTGCCAGTAGTATTATCGGTAGCAATCAGCCCCAGCATTTT.

V and J are TRBV4-3 and TRBJ2-3; TRBD2 matches at 11 bases. The CDR3 has 17 amino acids. V dropped 2 bases and J dropped 2; count of bases not matched to a gene: 6. Looked up from germline, CDR1 is LGHNA and CDR2 is YSLEER. CDR3 in amino acids: CASSQTLLAGATDTQYF. Here the CDR3 DNA reads TGCGCCAGCAGCCAAACTTTACTAGCGGGGGCCACAGATACGCAGTATTTT.

The J gene is TRBJ2-7, the V gene TRBV7-2; D not certain. The V and J ends lost 1 base and 1 base respectively, with 5 bases between them. Per the germline V gene, CDR1 is SGHTA and CDR2 is FQGNSA. The CDR3 contains 13 residues. The chain's CDR3 is CASSLVVSYEQYF. In nucleotides, the CDR3 is TGTGCCAGCAGCTTAGTTGTGTCCTACGAGCAGTACTTC. The full variable domain, its missing parts supplied by reference TRBV7-2 and TRBJ2-7, is GAGVSQSPSNKVTEKGKDVELRCDPISGHTALYWYRQSLGQGLEFLIYFQGNSAPDKSGLPSDRFSAERTGGSVSTLTIQRTQQEDSAVYLCASSLVVSYEQYFGPGTRLTVT.

This sequence joins TRBV7-2 and TRBJ2-4; a possible D gene is TRBD1 (6 bases). This CDR3 contains 14 residues. Trimming cost V 7 bases and J 5 bases, with 15 bases left between them. Germline CDR1 SGHTA, CDR2 FQGNSA. The CDR3 region is CASTPGRGENIQYF. The CDR3 DNA reads TGTGCCAGCACCCCCGGCAGGGGAGAAAACATTCAGTACTTC.

The chain uses TRBV12-3 or TRBV12-4 and TRBJ2-7; D is ambiguous. The CDR3 sequence is 13 residues long. Trimming took 6 bases from V and 3 from J, leaving 12 bases between them. In nucleotides, the CDR3 is TGTGCCAGCAGATTCGTCTCGGACTACGAGCAGTACTTC. It codes for CASRFVSDYEQYF.

This sequence joins TRBV9 and TRBJ2-1; D might be TRBD1 (6 bases). CDR3 length equals 14 residues. The germline V gene encodes CDR1 SGDLS and CDR2 YYNGEE. Trimming shortened V by 4 bases and J by 9 bases, and 17 bases separated the two germline ends. CDR3 sequence reads: CASSPTTEGGEQFF. The CDR3 nucleotides read TGTGCCAGCAGCCCCACCACTGAAGGGGGTGAGCAGTTCTTC.

This sequence joins TRBV7-9 and TRBJ1-2; D call uncertain. CDR3 size: 16 residues. V lost 5 bases and J 2 bases, leaving 18 bases between the germline ends. Germline assignment: CDR1 SEHNR and CDR2 FQNEAQ (reference sequence). CDR3: CASSPLGQEINYGYTF. CDR3 in DNA: TGTGCCAGCAGCCCTCTAGGGCAGGAGATAAACTATGGCTACACCTTC.

This chain connects TRBV28 to TRBJ2-1; 12 positions agree with TRBD1. Germline lookup yields CDR1 MDHEN and CDR2 SYDVKM. The trim removed 4 bases at V and 8 bases at J, leaving 6 bases unmatched. The CDR3 is made up of 15 amino acids. CDR3: CASSYPGQGAHEQFF. DNA of the CDR3: TGTGCCAGCAGTTATCCGGGACAGGGGGCGCATGAGCAGTTCTTC.

On this clonotype itself: The junction departs from the called germline gene at one end, perhaps through a read error. The chain joins TRBV7-7 to TRBJ2-2; tentative D call: TRBD1 (5 bases). The CDR3 runs 15 residues. Germline CDR1 reads SSHAT; CDR2 reads FNYEAQ (reference sequence). For the CDR3, the DNA is TGTGCTAGCAGCAACAACAGGTTCAACACCGGGGAGCTGTTTTTT. This translates into CASSNNRFNTGELFF.

The chain couples TRBV4-1 to TRBJ2-1; D not resolved. The CDR3 runs 14 residues. Trimming took 0 bases from V and 4 from J, leaving 7 bases between them. CDR1 and CDR2 (germline): MGHRA, YSYEKL. CDR3 DNA sequence: TGCGCCAGCAGCCAAGAAGCTCAGTACAATGAGCAGTTCTTC. Protein sequence: CASSQEAQYNEQFF.

The chain recombines TRBV3-1 with TRBJ2-1; 7 bases line up with TRBD1. This CDR3 spans 14 amino acids. Trimming at V came to 1 base and at J to 15 bases, leaving 12 bases not matched to a gene. Germline lookup yields CDR1 LGHDT and CDR2 YNNKEL (reference sequence). CDR3 DNA: TGTGCCAGCAGCCAAGTTCTACAGGGGCCTCGGAGGTTCTTC. It encodes CASSQVLQGPRRFF.

This sequence joins TRBV5-6 and TRBJ2-3; unclear D gene. Trimming cost V 4 bases and J 0 bases, with 9 bases left between them. From germline, CDR1 is SGHDT and CDR2 YYEEEE. The CDR3 contains 14 residues. CDR3 bases: TGTGCCAGCAGCATGAGTCGAAGCACAGATACGCAGTATTTT. It codes for CASSMSRSTDTQYF.

This clonotype has just one count. The chain carries TRBV3-1 and TRBJ2-2; 10 nucleotides line up with TRBD1. The CDR3 length is 17 residues. The J segment lost 1 base and the V segment lost 3 bases, leaving 5 bases of the junction unmatched. Germline values: CDR1 LGHDT, CDR2 YNNKEL (reference sequence). The CDR3: CASSQRRDRGNTGELFF. As DNA, the CDR3 is TGTGCCAGCAGCCAGAGGCGGGACAGGGGGAACACCGGGGAGCTGTTTTTT.

The chain carries TRBV14 and TRBJ2-3, with D possibly matching TRBD2 (6 bases). Per the germline V gene, CDR1 is SGHDN and CDR2 is FVKESK. This CDR3 has 16 amino acids. Trimming removed 3 bases from V and 2 bases from J, with 15 bases in between. DNA of the CDR3: TGTGCCAGCAGCCATCCCTTTCCGGGAGTCACAGATACGCAGTATTTT. Its translation: CASSHPFPGVTDTQYF.

The J gene is TRBJ1-3, the V gene TRBV6-1; D gene ambiguous. Trimming took 11 bases from V and 0 from J, leaving 8 bases between them. Germline assignment: CDR1 MNHNS and CDR2 SASEGT. CDR3 size: 12 residues. The CDR3 DNA follows: TGTGCCCGCACACTCTCTGGAAACACCATATATTTT. This gives the protein CARTLSGNTIYF.

The J gene is TRBJ2-3, the V gene TRBV20-1; no clear D gene. The germline CDR1 and CDR2 sequences are DFQATT and SNEGSKA (reference sequence). This CDR3 contains 13 residues. Trimming stripped 1 base from V and 2 bases from J, with 7 bases between. Here the CDR3 reads CSARVQFTDTQYF. The CDR3 DNA sequence: TGCAGTGCTAGAGTACAGTTCACAGATACGCAGTATTTT.